This T cell receptor beta chain was obtained from a study of beta chain features in type 1 diabetes. Study summary: All samples yielded over 95,000,000 examined sorted cells. Whole-study findings and limits: Among patients, naive, central memory and Treg TCRB repertoires appeared more similar than among healthy donors. In all four CD4+ subsets, TCRB CDR3 length was significantly, moderately reduced in type 1 diabetes. Patients with type 1 diabetes showed fewer VDJ junction insertions and more deletions.

V lost 4 bases and J lost 0, with 9 bases in between. The CDR3 is 14 amino acids. From germline, CDR1 is MNHNS and CDR2 SASEGT. Sequencing targeted expressed TCRB transcripts, as all isolated RNA had been reverse transcribed. Clones were read by immunoSEQ multiplex PCR, and TCRdb kept only the in-frame ones, dropping some. The sample has 500,000 to 850,000 clones, around 15% seen once; the top ten hold just under 0.04%. This clone has more than one count but fewer than ten. Its antigen is currently unknown. The clonotype originates from a man aged 18 to 29 with type 1 diabetes. The chain combines TRBV6-1 with TRBJ1-1, with D possibly matching TRBD1 (5 bases). The sequenced material came from naive CD4+ T cells from blood. CDR3 amino acids: CASSVGAVNTEAFF. Here the CDR3 DNA reads TGTGCCAGCAGTGTTGGGGCGGTGAACACTGAAGCTTTCTTT.